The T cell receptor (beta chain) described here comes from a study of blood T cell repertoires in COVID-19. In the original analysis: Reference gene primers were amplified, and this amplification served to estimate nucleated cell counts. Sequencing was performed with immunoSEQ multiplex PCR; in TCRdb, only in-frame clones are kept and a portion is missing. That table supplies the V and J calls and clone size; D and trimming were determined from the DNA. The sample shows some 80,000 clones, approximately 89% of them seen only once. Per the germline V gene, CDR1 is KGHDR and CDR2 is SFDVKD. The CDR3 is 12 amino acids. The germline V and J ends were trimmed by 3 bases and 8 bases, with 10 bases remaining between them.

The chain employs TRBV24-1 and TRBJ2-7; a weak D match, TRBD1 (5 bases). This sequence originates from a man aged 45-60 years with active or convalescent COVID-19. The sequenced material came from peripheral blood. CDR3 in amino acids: CATSDPPGQQYF. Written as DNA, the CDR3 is TGTGCCACCAGTGATCCTCCAGGGCAGCAGTACTTC.